Only one count was recorded for the clone carrying this T cell receptor beta chain. Its matching antigen is unknown. The data were obtained in a study of cytomegalovirus exposure and HLA in healthy donors. Points from the study as a whole: 150 to 200 TCR beta chains were listed as cytomegalovirus-associated. Certain indistinguishable V segments, among them TRBV6-2 and TRBV6-3, were excluded. Analyzed later, most CMV-associated TCR beta chains appeared HLA-restricted.

13 Jbeta primers and 60 Vbeta primers were used for the PCR. Profiled with immunoSEQ multiplex PCR; TCRdb holds only in-frame clones, not every one. The repertoire holds approximately 82,000 clones, with around 74% as singletons. The V and J ends lost 3 bases and 3 bases respectively, with 6 bases between them. CDR1 is DFQATT, CDR2 SNEGSKA, per germline (reference sequence). This CDR3 contains 11 residues. Sample: PBMCs. The rearrangement links TRBV20-1 to TRBJ2-7; D might be TRBD2 (6 bases). The TCR comes from a woman between 45 and 65 years old in good health and CMV-seropositive. The CDR3 is CSASGSYEQYF. CDR3 DNA sequence: TGCAGTGCTAGCGGGAGCTACGAGCAGTACTTC.